These 21 T cell receptor beta chains were all obtained from the same sample, sequenced in a study of graft-versus-host responses after intestinal transplantation. Sequencing used immunoSEQ multiplex PCR; TCRdb keeps in-frame clones, though not all of them. The sample yields 95,000 to 100,000 clones, 86% seen once. Sequencing used PBMCs, obtained 255 days after intestinal transplant. The origin of the receptors is a human patient who received an intestinal transplant, so some T cells may come from the graft donor.

This clone was counted once. The chain links TRBV7-2 to TRBJ2-1; 11 bases map to TRBD2. J was trimmed by 9 bases and V by 10 bases; bases with no gene match: 11. The length of the CDR3 is 14 residues. Germline V gives CDR1 SGHTA, CDR2 FQGNSA. The CDR3 bases are TGTGCCACCAATAGCGGGGGGGCCGGCGGTGAGCAGTTCTTC. Translation: CATNSGGAGGEQFF.

This chain connects TRBV9 to TRBJ2-2; 10 bases line up with TRBD2. This CDR3 region has 18 residues. Germline lookup yields CDR1 SGDLS and CDR2 YYNGEE. V lost 1 base, J lost 0 bases, and 6 bases stayed unmatched. CDR3 amino acids: CASSVSRSGGANTGELFF. The CDR3 DNA follows: TGTGCCAGCAGCGTATCACGCAGCGGGGGGGCGAACACCGGGGAGCTGTTTTTT.

This clone has only a few counts. J is TRBJ1-3 and V is TRBV21-1. TRBV21-1 is listed as a pseudogene. The CDR3 consists of 16 residues. CDR3 sequence: CASNLQGGEAGNTIYF. The CDR3 DNA reads TGTGCCAGCAACCTACAGGGTGGGGAGGCTGGAAACACCATATATTTT.

The chain carries TRBV14 and TRBJ2-5; no clear D gene. There are 14 residues in the CDR3. V was clipped by 1 base and J by 4 bases, with 10 bases between them. The germline gives CDR1 SGHDN, CDR2 FVKESK. The chain's CDR3 is CASSQVVYPETQYF. CDR3 in DNA: TGTGCCAGCAGCCAAGTAGTCTACCCAGAGACCCAGTACTTC.

This clone was observed a few times. The CDR3 DNA sequence: TGCGCCAGCAGGGAAGGCTCTGGGGCCAACGTCCTGACTTTC. This sequence encodes CASREGSGANVLTF. The V gene is TRBV5-1, the J gene TRBJ2-6, with D hard to call. The germline V gene encodes CDR1 SGHRS and CDR2 YFSETQ. V was shortened by 5 bases and J by 0 bases, with 6 bases between the two germline ends. CDR3 length: 14 amino acids.

The chain carries TRBV10-3 and TRBJ1-4, with TRBD1 identical over 8 bases. The V gene's germline CDR1 is ENHRY and CDR2 SYGVKD. There are 15 residues in the CDR3. V shed 3 bases and J 5 bases; nucleotides not matched to a gene: 5. CDR3: CAISEGRDRNEKLFF. The CDR3 region has the DNA TGTGCCATCAGTGAAGGAAGGGACAGGAATGAAAAACTGTTTTTT.

This clone appeared once. The J gene is TRBJ1-5, the V gene TRBV5-4; D is possibly TRBD1 (5 bases). CDR3 length: 14 amino acids. Trimming cost V 4 bases and J 6 bases, with 14 bases left between them. CDR1 and CDR2 (germline): SGHNT, YYREEE (reference sequence). The CDR3 reads CASSAAGQTQPQHF. For the CDR3, the DNA is TGTGCCAGCAGCGCCGCAGGGCAGACTCAGCCCCAGCATTTT. Full variable domain (rest looked up from reference TRBV5-4 and TRBJ1-5): ETGVTQSPTHLIKTRGQQVTLRCSSQSGHNTVSWYQQALGQGPQFIFQYYREEENGRGNFPPRFSGLQFPNYSSELNVNALELDDSALYLCASSAAGQTQPQHFGDGTRLSIL.

This chain uses TRBV11-2 with TRBJ2-7, with 7 bases identical to TRBD1. CDR3 size: 14 residues. V lost 5 bases and J lost 1; bases outside the gene matches: 5. CDR1 and CDR2 from the germline V gene are SGHAT and FQNNGV. The CDR3 sequence is CASSRGDSSYEQYF. The CDR3 region has the DNA TGTGCCAGCAGCCGTGGGGACAGTTCCTACGAGCAGTACTTC.

This chain uses TRBV27 with TRBJ1-5; no firm D call. Germline values: CDR1 MNHEY, CDR2 SMNVEV (reference sequence). This CDR3 is 13 amino acids long. The germline V and J ends were trimmed by 5 bases and 5 bases, with 10 bases remaining between them. The CDR3 protein is CASSRTSDQPQHF. CDR3 nucleotides: TGTGCCAGCAGTCGAACCTCGGATCAGCCCCAGCATTTT.

This clone was recorded a few times. The chain employs TRBV5-4 and TRBJ1-6; possibly TRBD1 for D (5 bases). V dropped 1 base and J dropped 13 bases, with 18 bases sitting between them. The length of the CDR3 is 15 residues. Germline V gene lookup returns CDR1 SGHNT and CDR2 YYREEE (reference sequence). Here the CDR3 reads CASSLRGSPGLPLHF. DNA for the CDR3: TGTGCCAGCAGCTTGCGTGGTTCACCGGGACTCCCCCTCCACTTT.

This clone has a single count. The chain uses TRBV4-1 and TRBJ2-3; the match to TRBD1 covers 7 bases. Germline trimming cut 5 bases from V and 4 bases from J; bases unmatched to any gene: 18. Looked up from germline, CDR1 is MGHRA and CDR2 is YSYEKL. The CDR3 runs 18 residues. The CDR3 DNA sequence: TGCGCCAGCAGCTTAAGACACCCGGGACAGCCTTGGGCAGATACGCAGTATTTT. Its protein is CASSLRHPGQPWADTQYF.

The sample holds one count of this clone. This chain uses TRBV2 with TRBJ2-7; D is undetermined. V lost 1 base to trimming and J lost 3 bases, with 13 bases between them. The CDR3 totals 15 residues. The V gene's germline CDR1 is SNHLY and CDR2 FYNNEI. CDR3 residues: CASSEEAGSLYEQYF. In DNA form, the CDR3 reads TGTGCCAGCAGTGAAGAGGCAGGATCTCTCTACGAGCAGTACTTC. Using reference TRBV2 and TRBJ2-7 for the parts outside the CDR3, the full variable domain is EPEVTQTPSHQVTQMGQEVILRCVPISNHLYFYWYRQILGQKVEFLVSFYNNEISEKSEIFDDQFSVERPDGSNFTLKIRSTKLEDSAMYFCASSEEAGSLYEQYFGPGTRLTVT.

The V gene is TRBV11-2, the J gene TRBJ1-6; the D is unclear. The CDR3 has 16 amino acids. CDR1 SGHAT and CDR2 FQNNGV come from the germline V gene. V lost 5 bases to trimming and J lost 6 bases, with 17 bases between them. This CDR3 reads CASSRTHPGSNSPLHF. DNA for the CDR3: TGTGCCAGCAGCCGAACACACCCGGGATCTAATTCACCCCTCCACTTT.

The chain couples TRBV15 to TRBJ2-1, with D perhaps TRBD2 (5 bases). CDR3 length equals 15 residues. The V end was cut by 2 bases, the J end by 9 bases, with 17 bases between. The germline V gene has CDR1 LNHNV and CDR2 YYDKDF (reference sequence). CDR3 region: CATSRNTSFVGEQFF. CDR3 nucleotide sequence: TGTGCCACCAGCAGAAACACTAGTTTCGTGGGTGAGCAGTTCTTC. The full variable domain, rest sourced from reference TRBV15 and TRBJ2-1, is DAMVIQNPRYQVTQFGKPVTLSCSQTLNHNVMYWYQQKSSQAPKLLFHYYDKDFNNEADTPDNFQSRRPNTSFCFLDIRSPGLGDTAMYLCATSRNTSFVGEQFFGPGTRLTVL.

The CDR3 loop is CASSPGQNPWGYTF. CDR3 coding DNA: TGTGCCAGCAGCCCTGGACAGAACCCTTGGGGCTACACCTTC. V gene TRBV13 combines with J gene TRBJ1-2; tentative D call: TRBD1 (6 bases). The germline CDR1 and CDR2 sequences are PRHDT and FYEKMQ (reference sequence). Trimming shortened V by 5 bases and J by 8 bases, and 18 bases separated the two germline ends. The CDR3 runs to 14 residues.

The rearrangement links TRBV18 to TRBJ2-6, with TRBD1 as a possible D gene (6 bases). Germline CDR1 and CDR2: KGHSH and LQKENI. This CDR3 spans 18 amino acids. The ends were cut back, 3 bases at V and 0 bases at J, with 15 bases in the middle. The DNA for the CDR3 is TGTGCCAGCTCACCTTTACAGGGTCCTAGCTCTGGGGCCAACGTCCTGACTTTC. Amino acids: CASSPLQGPSSGANVLTF.

The V call is TRBV27, the J call TRBJ1-2, with 7 bases identical to TRBD1. CDR1 and CDR2 from the germline V gene are MNHEY and SMNVEV (reference sequence). The CDR3 totals 15 residues. Trimming at V came to 0 bases and at J to 4 bases, leaving 5 bases not matched to a gene. The CDR3 DNA is TGTGCCAGCAGTTTATCGACAGGGAACTTCTATGGCTACACCTTC. Protein: CASSLSTGNFYGYTF.

V usage is TRBV5-1 and J usage is TRBJ1-1; D gene uncertain. This CDR3 spans 14 amino acids. The V end was cut by 0 bases, the J end by 4 bases, with 10 bases between. Germline values: CDR1 SGHRS, CDR2 YFSETQ. The CDR3 reads CASSLDSRTTEAFF. The CDR3 DNA is TGCGCCAGCAGCTTGGACAGTAGGACCACTGAAGCTTTCTTT.

The rearrangement joins TRBV5-4 to TRBJ1-1; unclear D gene. In germline, CDR1 is SGHNT, CDR2 YYREEE (reference sequence). This CDR3 has 15 amino acids. V gave up 0 bases and J gave up 0 bases, with 9 bases separating them. CDR3 amino acids: CASSLAGTMNTEAFF. The CDR3 DNA follows: TGTGCCAGCAGCTTGGCGGGCACTATGAACACTGAAGCTTTCTTT.

This clone was seen just once. The rearrangement joins TRBV11-3 to TRBJ2-5; possibly TRBD1 for D (6 bases). V was trimmed by 5 bases and J by 5 bases, leaving 12 bases between them. This CDR3 has 13 amino acids. CDR1 and CDR2 (germline): SGHNT, YENEEA. In DNA, the CDR3 is TGTGCCAGCAGCGCCAGGGGTAAGGAGACCCAGTACTTC. It encodes CASSARGKETQYF. The full variable domain, with the rest looked up from reference TRBV11-3 and TRBJ2-5, is EAGVVQSPRYKIIEKKQPVAFWCNPISGHNTLYWYLQNLGQGPELLIRYENEEAVDDSQLPKDRFSAERLKGVDSTLKIQPAELGDSAVYLCASSARGKETQYFGPGTRLLVL.

This clone was recorded once. This rearrangement joins TRBV6-6 to TRBJ2-1; TRBD2 aligns across 11 bases. The length of the CDR3 is 16 residues. Looked up from germline, CDR1 is MNHNY and CDR2 is SVGAGI (reference sequence). J lost 2 bases, V lost 6 bases, and 6 bases had no gene match. Here the CDR3 reads CASRGYSGGAYNEQFF. CDR3 sequence (DNA): TGTGCCAGCAGGGGCTATAGCGGGGGGGCCTACAATGAGCAGTTCTTC.